These 20 T cell receptor beta chains share one sample of origin, sequenced in a study of response to subunit inactivated influenza vaccine. TCRdb itself ran the RT-PCR reads through MiXCR, one entry per CDR3 protein. The top ten hold over 25% of the sample, which has about 170,000 distinct CDR3 sequences, about an eighth seen once. The data also belong to a second study, concerning T cells expressing NK-cell markers. As that study records: 5'RACE template switching with UMIs produced the TCR beta cDNA.

The source was CD8+ T cells sorted from PBMCs, collected 12 days after vaccination. These receptors all stem from a man aged 45-65 years who received an inactivated influenza vaccine.

The gene calls are TRBV7-7 and TRBJ2-2; 10 bases fit TRBD2. CDR1 is SSHAT and CDR2 is FNYEAQ in the germline V gene (reference sequence). The CDR3 is 15 amino acids. V trimming: 2 bases; J trimming: 3 bases; junction bases outside the gene matches: 0. CDR3 nucleotide sequence: TGTGCCAGCAGCTTACTAGCGGGAGACACCGGGGAGCTGTTTTTT. Translating it yields CASSLLAGDTGELFF. The full variable domain, with the rest looked up from reference TRBV7-7 and TRBJ2-2, is GAGVSQSPRYKVTKRGQDVTLRCDPISSHATLYWYQQALGQGPEFLTYFNYEAQPDKSGLPSDRFSAERPEGSISTLTIQRTEQRDSAMYRCASSLLAGDTGELFFGEGSRLTVL.

This clonotype was observed at least ten times. The V call is TRBV3-1, the J call TRBJ2-7; D ambiguous. CDR1 is LGHDT and CDR2 is YNNKEL in the germline V gene (reference sequence). Trimming pared 6 bases from V and 0 bases from J, leaving 15 bases between. This CDR3 has 15 residues. The CDR3 sequence: CASRAWAASSYEQYF. In DNA, the CDR3 is TGTGCCAGCAGGGCCTGGGCCGCGAGCTCCTACGAGCAGTACTTC.

This sequence joins TRBV3-1 and TRBJ2-1; D is unresolved. The germline V and J ends were trimmed by 0 bases and 0 bases, with 12 bases remaining between them. The CDR3 length is 17 residues. Germline V gene data show CDR1 as LGHDT and CDR2 as YNNKEL (reference sequence). This CDR3 is CASSQEVGSSSYNEQFF. CDR3 sequence (DNA): TGTGCCAGCAGCCAAGAGGTGGGGTCCAGCTCCTACAATGAGCAGTTCTTC.

This chain connects TRBV24-1 to TRBJ2-7; tentatively, D is TRBD1 or TRBD2 (6 bases each). The germline V and J ends were trimmed by 10 bases and 2 bases, with 20 bases remaining between them. This CDR3 has 15 amino acids. Looked up from germline, CDR1 is KGHDR and CDR2 is SFDVKD. This chain's CDR3 is CATSAGGTRAYEQYF. In nucleotides, the CDR3 is TGTGCCACTTCAGCTGGCGGGACACGGGCCTACGAGCAGTACTTC.

The gene calls are TRBV7-6 and TRBJ2-6; 9 bases are a match to TRBD1. The CDR3 totals 17 residues. Trimming took 3 bases from V and 0 from J; bases not matched to a gene: 3. Germline-derived CDR1 and CDR2 are SGHVS and FNYEAQ. The CDR3 nucleotides read TGTGCCAGCAGCTTGGTGGGACAGGGCTCTGGGGCCAACGTCCTGACTTTC. This gives the protein CASSLVGQGSGANVLTF.

This CDR3 reads CASSQDSGSSYNEQFF. CDR3 coding DNA: TGCGCCAGCAGCCAAGATTCCGGGAGCTCCTACAATGAGCAGTTCTTC. This chain links TRBV4-3 with TRBJ2-1, with D possibly matching TRBD2 (6 bases). The CDR3 runs 16 residues. Germline V gives CDR1 LGHNA, CDR2 YSLEER. Trimming left V 0 bases short and J 0 bases short, with 9 bases between.

This clonotype was found a few times. V is TRBV27 and J is TRBJ1-2; D unresolved. This CDR3 has 14 amino acids. The germline CDR1 and CDR2 sequences are MNHEY and SMNVEV (reference sequence). Trimming removed 6 bases from V and 1 base from J, with 12 bases in between. CDR3 coding DNA: TGTGCCAGCAGCCCCGACATTTTTAACTATGGCTACACCTTC. It encodes CASSPDIFNYGYTF.

This clonotype was seen only a few times. The rearrangement joins TRBV20-1 to TRBJ2-7; D is ambiguous. The CDR3 sequence is 11 residues long. Trimming stripped 2 bases from V and 8 bases from J, with 10 bases between. CDR1 and CDR2 from the germline V gene are DFQATT and SNEGSKA (reference sequence). The CDR3 sequence: CSARLDWKQYF. The DNA for the CDR3 is TGCAGTGCTAGATTAGATTGGAAGCAGTACTTC.

This clonotype was recorded at least ten times. The chain couples TRBV6-2 or TRBV6-3 to TRBJ2-5; D unclear. The V end was cut by 2 bases, the J end by 5 bases, with 6 bases between. Germline loops: CDR1 MNHEY, CDR2 SVGEGT. The CDR3 totals 12 residues. The CDR3 nucleotides are TGTGCCAGCAGTTACCCTATGGAGACCCAGTACTTC. The encoded protein is CASSYPMETQYF.

The rearrangement uses TRBV6-1 and TRBJ1-1; D gene ambiguous. Trimming removed 6 bases from V and 11 bases from J, with 19 bases in between. Germline loops: CDR1 MNHNS, CDR2 SASEGT. This CDR3 has 13 residues. As DNA, the CDR3 is TGTGCCAGCAGAGGATCCGATAGGCACCGGGCTTTCTTT. Translation gives CASRGSDRHRAFF.

V gene TRBV20-1 combines with J gene TRBJ1-1, with D tentatively TRBD1 (5 bases). Germline-derived CDR1 and CDR2 are DFQATT and SNEGSKA (reference sequence). V was trimmed by 2 bases and J by 12 bases, leaving 16 bases between them. CDR3 length: 12 residues. CDR3 DNA: TGCAGTGCTAGAATCGGGGGACCGGAGTCTTTCTTT. It translates to CSARIGGPESFF.

The chain recombines TRBV30 with TRBJ1-4; D is uncertain. The CDR3 has 14 amino acids. V shed 0 bases and J shed 8 bases, with 13 bases lying between them. Germline V lookup: CDR1 GTSNPN, CDR2 SVGIG (reference sequence). CDR3 in DNA: TGTGCCTGGAGTGTACGACTGGGAGGGGAAAAACTGTTTTTT. It yields the protein CAWSVRLGGEKLFF.

In its sample, this clonotype was seen a few times. The J gene is TRBJ2-3, the V gene TRBV9, with D perhaps TRBD2 (5 bases). CDR1 and CDR2 (germline): SGDLS, YYNGEE. CDR3 size: 14 residues. V was cut by 4 bases and J by 0 bases, with 9 bases left in between. DNA of the CDR3: TGTGCCAGCAGCTTCGAGCGGAGCACAGATACGCAGTATTTT. Translated, it gives CASSFERSTDTQYF.

This clonotype occurred many times. J is TRBJ2-1 and V is TRBV20-1; D is ambiguous. In germline, CDR1 is DFQATT, CDR2 SNEGSKA (reference sequence). The ends were cut back, 7 bases at V and 6 bases at J, with 10 bases in the middle. The CDR3 covers 11 residues. CDR3 loop: CSVSVINEQFF. DNA of the CDR3: TGCAGTGTTTCGGTAATCAATGAGCAGTTCTTC.

The V and J genes are TRBV10-3 and TRBJ2-7; unclear D gene. V lost 4 bases and J lost 5, with 21 bases in between. There are 16 residues in the CDR3. Germline V lookup: CDR1 ENHRY, CDR2 SYGVKD. CDR3 amino acids: CAISGRPDGKLDEQYF. CDR3 nucleotides: TGTGCCATCAGTGGGAGACCGGACGGTAAATTGGACGAGCAGTACTTC.

The chain is built from TRBV11-2 and TRBJ2-2; D might be TRBD1 (6 bases). Trimming left V 4 bases short and J 5 bases short, with 8 bases between. CDR1 and CDR2 from the germline V gene are SGHAT and FQNNGV. The CDR3 has 13 amino acids. In DNA form, the CDR3 reads TGTGCCAGCAGCTACAGGGTAACCGGGGAGCTGTTTTTT. This codes for CASSYRVTGELFF.

In DNA form, the CDR3 reads TGCAGTGCTGAAACTAGCGGGAGGGCCTACAATGAGCAGTTCTTC. It yields the protein CSAETSGRAYNEQFF. The chain recombines TRBV20-1 with TRBJ2-1; 13 nucleotides line up with TRBD2. The CDR3 consists of 15 residues. Germline CDR1 DFQATT, CDR2 SNEGSKA (reference sequence). V lost 5 bases to trimming and J lost 2 bases; unmatched junction nucleotides: 3.

This clonotype showed up just a few times. This CDR3 is CATSTRLVARELFF. The CDR3 DNA reads as TGTGCCACCAGCACCCGACTAGTCGCCCGGGAGCTGTTTTTT. This chain connects TRBV15 to TRBJ2-2; weak D call: TRBD2 (6 bases). The V gene's germline CDR1 is LNHNV and CDR2 YYDKDF (reference sequence). V lost 4 bases to trimming and J lost 9 bases, with 15 bases between them. CDR3 length equals 14 residues. The full variable domain, rest sourced from reference TRBV15 and TRBJ2-2, is DAMVIQNPRYQVTQFGKPVTLSCSQTLNHNVMYWYQQKSSQAPKLLFHYYDKDFNNEADTPDNFQSRRPNTSFCFLDIRSPGLGDTAMYLCATSTRLVARELFFGEGSRLTVL.

The rearrangement uses TRBV10-3 and TRBJ2-3, with 7 bases matching TRBD2. The J segment lost 5 bases and the V segment lost 10 bases, leaving 9 bases of the junction unmatched. The CDR3 covers 13 residues. Germline loops: CDR1 ENHRY, CDR2 SYGVKD. This CDR3 reads CATQTSYLDTQYF. The CDR3 coding sequence is TGTGCCACCCAGACTAGCTACTTAGATACGCAGTATTTT.

The V gene is TRBV7-9, the J gene TRBJ2-4; weak D call: TRBD1 (6 bases). The germline V gene has CDR1 SEHNR and CDR2 FQNEAQ (reference sequence). V was shortened by 0 bases and J by 7 bases, with 13 bases between the two germline ends. This CDR3 contains 15 residues. The CDR3 nucleotides are TGTGCCAGCAGCTTAGCAGGGGGATATAGGAACATTCAGTACTTC. Amino acids: CASSLAGGYRNIQYF.